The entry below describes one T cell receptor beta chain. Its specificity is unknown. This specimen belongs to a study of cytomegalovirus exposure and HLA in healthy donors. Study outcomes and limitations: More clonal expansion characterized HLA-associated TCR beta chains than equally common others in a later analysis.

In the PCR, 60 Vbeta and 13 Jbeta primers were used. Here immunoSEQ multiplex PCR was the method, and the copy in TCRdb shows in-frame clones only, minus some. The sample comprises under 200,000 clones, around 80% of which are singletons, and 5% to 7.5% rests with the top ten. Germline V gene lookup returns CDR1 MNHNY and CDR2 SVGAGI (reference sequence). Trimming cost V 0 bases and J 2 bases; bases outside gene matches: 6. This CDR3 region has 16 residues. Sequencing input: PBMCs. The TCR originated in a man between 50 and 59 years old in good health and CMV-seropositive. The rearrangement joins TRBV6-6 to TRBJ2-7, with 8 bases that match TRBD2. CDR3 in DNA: TGTGCCAGCAGTTACTCGGGACTAGACTTCACCTACGAGCAGTACGTC. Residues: CASSYSGLDFTYEQYV.